The TCR beta chain under discussion was sequenced for a study of T cell repertoires in cytomegalovirus infection. About the research overall: An indication of both CMV infection and matching HLA type came from public TCR beta signatures.

CDR1 is MNHEY, CDR2 SVGEGT, per germline. Trimming cost V 6 bases and J 1 base; bases outside gene matches: 5. CDR3 length: 14 amino acids. This clonotype was counted between two and nine times. Its antigen is not identified. A single record per CDR3 protein comes from TCRdb applying MiXCR to the reads. The table has fewer than 900,000 distinct CDR3 sequences, almost 30% seen once. The rearrangement uses TRBV6-2 or TRBV6-3 and TRBJ2-5, with 7 bases identical to TRBD1. The TCR originated in a human donor in good health (CMV status not recorded). Some clones in this sample may be carry-over from other donors' samples. This material consisted of cultured CD8+ T cells from PBMCs, taken from culture after CMV antigen stimulation. CDR3 residues: CASRRRDSQETQYF. CDR3 bases: TGTGCCAGCAGGCGCCGGGACAGCCAAGAGACCCAGTACTTC.